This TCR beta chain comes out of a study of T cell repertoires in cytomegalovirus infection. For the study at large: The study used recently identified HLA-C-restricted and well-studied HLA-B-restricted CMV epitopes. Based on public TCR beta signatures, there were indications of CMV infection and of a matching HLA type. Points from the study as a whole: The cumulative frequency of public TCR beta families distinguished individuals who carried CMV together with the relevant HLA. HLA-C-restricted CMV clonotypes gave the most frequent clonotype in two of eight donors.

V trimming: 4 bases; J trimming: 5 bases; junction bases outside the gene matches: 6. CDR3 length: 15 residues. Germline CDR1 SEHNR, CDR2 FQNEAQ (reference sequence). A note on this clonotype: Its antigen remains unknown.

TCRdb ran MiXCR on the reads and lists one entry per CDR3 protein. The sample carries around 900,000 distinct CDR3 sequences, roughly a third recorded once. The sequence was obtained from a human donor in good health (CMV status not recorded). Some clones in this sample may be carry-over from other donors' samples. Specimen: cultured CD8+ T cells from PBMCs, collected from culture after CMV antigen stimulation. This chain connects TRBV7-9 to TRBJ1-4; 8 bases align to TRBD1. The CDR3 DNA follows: TGTGCCAGCAGCTCGTCCCGGACAGGGAATGAAAAACTGTTTTTT. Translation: CASSSSRTGNEKLFF.